This T cell receptor (beta chain) emerged from a study of PD-1 blockade in classical Hodgkin lymphoma. General study results and limits: A significant rise in TCR diversity was seen by C4D1 for CD4+ cells but not for CD8+ cells.

With regard to this clone: Its target is unknown.

Generated by immunoSEQ multiplex PCR, the TCRdb table keeps only in-frame clones and is missing some. The top ten clones hold approximately 0.52% of a sample with approximately 28,000 clones, roughly 80% of them seen once. Germline CDR1 is ENHRY and CDR2 is SYGVKD. The CDR3 consists of 16 residues. The J segment lost 6 bases and the V segment lost 3 bases, leaving 9 bases of the junction unmatched. Time point meaning: cycle 4 day 1 (C4D1), after five to seven weeks of nivolumab. No patient escaped relapse after autologous stem cell transplantation, and brentuximab vedotin exposure varied. It was by magnetic negative selection that CD4+ T cells were purified from thawed PBMCs.

The clonotype comes from a human donor with classical Hodgkin lymphoma. The V gene is TRBV10-3, the J gene TRBJ2-3; 10 nucleotides align to TRBD1. The material sequenced was CD4+ T cells from blood, taken before the fourth cycle of nivolumab. CDR3 DNA sequence: TGTGCCATCAGTGACCTAGGGACAGGGGAGGGGGATACGCAGTATTTT. Translating gives CAISDLGTGEGDTQYF.